The subject of this entry is one T cell receptor beta chain. Its matching antigen is unknown. This entry comes from a study of PD-1 blockade in classical Hodgkin lymphoma. CDR1 MRHNA and CDR2 SNTAGT come from the germline V gene. The CDR3 covers 14 residues. V lost 3 bases, J lost 8 bases, and 2 bases stayed unmatched. Study-level findings and limits: The authors excluded patients who started nivolumab under 1 year after ASCT. Patients newly diagnosed and complete responders had comparable baseline diversity. Only CD4+ TCR diversity, not CD8+, had risen significantly by C4D1.

Relapses following autologous stem cell transplantation were seen in all patients, with brentuximab vedotin exposure varying. TCRdb's table, derived via immunoSEQ multiplex PCR, lists solely in-frame clones and lacks some. The repertoire holds about 150,000 clones, 78% seen once, with about 9.3% in the top ten. The chain links TRBV6-4 to TRBJ2-1; 12 bases are shared with TRBD2. The sequence was collected from a human donor with classical Hodgkin lymphoma. This material consisted of peripheral blood mononuclear cells (PBMCs), taken before the second cycle of nivolumab. The DNA of the CDR3 is TGTGCCAGCAGTGAGCTAGCGGGGGGGGATGAGCAGTTCTTC. Its protein product is CASSELAGGDEQFF.